The rows below give T cell receptor beta chains drawn from one sample of a study of CD8 T cells in Susac syndrome. TCRdb independently ran MiXCR on the immunoSEQ multiplex PCR reads; one entry per CDR3 protein. The sample contains about 150,000 distinct CDR3 sequences, approximately 93% of which appear only once. Sequenced material: CD4+ T cells from PBMCs. Receptors originate from a human donor with multiple sclerosis. Both conserved end residues are part of each CDR3. D genes are given only for firm matches. Size is stated for part of the rows, as once, few or many counts, or as a class when the clone is expanded.

>TRBJ2-6|.|.|TRBV5-6
CASSRKNRAGANVLTF
TGTGCCAGCAGCCGGAAAAACAGGGCTGGGGCCAACGTCCTGACTTTC
>TRBJ2-3|TRBD1|.|TRBV15
CATSRVWTGATDTQYF
TGTGCCACCAGCAGAGTTTGGACAGGGGCCACAGATACGCAGTATTTT
>TRBJ2-1|TRBD1|.|TRBV6-1
CASSLGTEYNEQFF
TGTGCCAGCAGTCTAGGGACAGAATACAATGAGCAGTTCTTC
>TRBJ1-1|.|.|TRBV10-3
CAIREQALNTEAFF
TGTGCCATCAGGGAACAGGCCCTGAACACTGAAGCTTTCTTT
>TRBJ1-2|.|.|TRBV7-3
CASSLRPDTVYGYTF
TGTGCCAGCAGCTTAAGACCAGACACAGTCTATGGCTACACCTTC
>TRBJ2-5|TRBD2|.|TRBV30
CAWRKSGVKTQYF
TGTGCCTGGAGGAAGAGCGGGGTAAAGACCCAGTACTTC
>TRBJ2-7|.|.|TRBV6-6
CASSYSGGGLPYEQYF
TGTGCCAGCAGTTACTCGGGCGGGGGCCTTCCCTACGAGCAGTACTTC
>TRBJ2-3|TRBD1|.|TRBV24-1
CATSGLRTGGTDTQYF
TGTGCCACCAGTGGTCTCCGGACAGGGGGCACAGATACGCAGTATTTT
>TRBJ2-5|TRBD1|.|TRBV5-5
CASSLETGPETQYF
TGTGCCAGCAGCTTGGAGACAGGGCCAGAGACCCAGTACTTC
>TRBJ1-1|.|.|TRBV5-6
CASSLVGRMNTEAFF
TGTGCCAGCAGCTTGGTGGGTAGGATGAACACTGAAGCTTTCTTT
>TRBJ2-3|.|.|TRBV7-3
CASSSIVTDTQYF
TGTGCCAGCAGCTCGATAGTGACAGATACGCAGTATTTT
>TRBJ1-1|.|.|TRBV27
CASSFWEGTEAFF
TGTGCCAGCAGTTTCTGGGAAGGTACTGAAGCTTTCTTT
>TRBJ1-2|TRBD1|.|TRBV3-1
CASSRDRGQGGYTF
TGTGCCAGCAGCCGGGACAGGGGTCAGGGTGGCTACACCTTC
>TRBJ1-5|.|.|TRBV6-2/TRBV6-3
CASSPDSRGGQPQHF
TGTGCCAGCAGCCCCGATTCCAGGGGAGGGCAGCCCCAGCATTTT
>TRBJ2-7|TRBD1|once|TRBV5-1
CASSLGDRDHEQYF
TGCGCCAGCAGCTTGGGGGACAGGGACCACGAGCAGTACTTC
>TRBJ2-2|.|.|TRBV7-2
CASSRLGAGELFF
TGTGCCAGCAGTCGATTAGGTGCCGGGGAGCTGTTTTTT
>TRBJ2-4|.|.|TRBV19
CASSIGGVPSFLPNIQYF
TGTGCCAGTAGTATAGGGGGGGTCCCGTCCTTCTTGCCGAACATTCAGTACTTC
>TRBJ2-3|.|.|TRBV14
CASSQRSLTDTQYF
TGTGCCAGCAGCCAACGGTCCTTAACAGATACGCAGTATTTT
>TRBJ2-2|TRBD1|.|TRBV19
CATQQGAGELFF
TGTGCCACTCAACAGGGGGCCGGGGAGCTGTTTTTT
>TRBJ1-5|TRBD1|.|TRBV20-1
CSARDSLPGGQPQHF
TGCAGTGCTAGAGACTCCCTCCCAGGGGGTCAGCCCCAGCATTTT
>TRBJ1-1|.|once|TRBV5-6
CASRNSGIMNTEAFF
TGTGCCAGCAGGAATTCCGGGATAATGAACACTGAAGCTTTCTTT
>TRBJ1-1|.|.|TRBV28
CASSLSPQGLEAFF
TGTGCCAGCAGTTTATCCCCCCAGGGGCTTGAAGCTTTCTTT
>TRBJ2-4|.|.|TRBV6-6
CASSATGQRAKNIQYF
TGTGCCAGCAGCGCTACAGGCCAGAGGGCCAAAAACATTCAGTACTTC
>TRBJ2-1|.|.|TRBV7-3
CASRLTGRGDNEQFF
TGTGCCAGCAGGCTTACAGGGAGGGGTGACAATGAGCAGTTCTTC
>TRBJ1-5|.|.|TRBV9
CASSVDSTPVLDQPQHF
TGTGCCAGCAGCGTAGATTCGACACCAGTTCTGGATCAGCCCCAGCATTTT
>TRBJ1-4|TRBD1|.|TRBV27
CASSLQGAEKLFF
TGTGCCAGCAGTTTACAGGGGGCTGAAAAACTGTTTTTT
>TRBJ2-5|.|once|TRBV20-1
CSARGTLGPGEETQYF
TGCAGTGCTAGGGGTACCCTGGGACCCGGGGAAGAGACCCAGTACTTC
>TRBJ2-3|.|.|TRBV19
CASKSSTGKVDTQYF
TGTGCCAGTAAATCCTCCACGGGGAAAGTAGATACGCAGTATTTT
>TRBJ2-5|.|.|TRBV11-2
CASSLDGFQETQYF
TGTGCCAGCAGCTTAGATGGCTTCCAAGAGACCCAGTACTTC
>TRBJ2-5|.|.|TRBV2
CASSEGPQETQYF
TGTGCCAGCAGTGAGGGGCCCCAAGAGACCCAGTACTTC
>TRBJ2-3|TRBD2|.|TRBV7-6
CASSLEASGGQQGTQYF
TGTGCCAGCAGCTTAGAGGCTAGCGGGGGCCAGCAGGGTACGCAGTATTTT
>TRBJ2-1|.|.|TRBV10-1
CASSEWGAGSYNEQFF
TGCGCCAGCAGTGAGTGGGGCGCGGGGTCCTACAATGAGCAGTTCTTC
>TRBJ2-5|.|.|TRBV5-6
CASSFSGLETQYF
TGTGCCAGCAGCTTTAGCGGTCTAGAGACCCAGTACTTC
>TRBJ2-7|.|.|TRBV9
CASSSSAGAPYEQYF
TGTGCCAGCAGCTCCAGCGCAGGGGCCCCCTACGAGCAGTACTTC
>TRBJ2-5|.|once|TRBV7-6
CASSLENQETQYF
TGTGCCAGCAGCTTAGAGAACCAAGAGACCCAGTACTTC
>TRBJ1-6|.|.|TRBV12-3/TRBV12-4
CASRPRRGNSPLHF
TGTGCCAGCAGGCCGAGAAGGGGCAATTCACCCCTCCACTTT
>TRBJ1-2|.|.|TRBV12-3/TRBV12-4
CASSSATASGGYTF
TGTGCCAGCAGCTCCGCTACAGCCTCGGGGGGCTACACCTTC
>TRBJ2-1|TRBD2|.|TRBV27
CASRPTSGRSHEQFF
TGTGCCAGCAGACCAACTAGCGGGAGGTCGCATGAGCAGTTCTTC
>TRBJ2-1|TRBD1|.|TRBV28
CASSSNLGTGDYNEQFF
TGTGCCAGCAGTTCGAATTTGGGGACAGGTGATTACAATGAGCAGTTCTTC
>TRBJ2-7|.|once|TRBV6-5
CASSYSYSSYEQYF
TGTGCCAGCAGTTACTCGTACAGCTCCTACGAGCAGTACTTC
>TRBJ2-5|TRBD2|.|TRBV30
CAWSVNSGVLETQYF
TGTGCCTGGAGTGTTAATAGCGGGGTATTGGAGACCCAGTACTTC
>TRBJ1-5|TRBD1|.|TRBV9
CASSAGTGYQPQHF
TGTGCCAGCAGCGCGGGGACAGGGTATCAGCCCCAGCATTTT
>TRBJ2-6|.|.|TRBV30
CAWSGQPGRTLSGANVLTF
TGTGCCTGGAGTGGCCAACCGGGCAGAACCCTCTCTGGGGCCAACGTCCTGACTTTC
>TRBJ2-7|TRBD1|.|TRBV30
CAWTRQGQGYEQYF
TGTGCCTGGACTAGACAGGGCCAGGGCTACGAGCAGTACTTC
>TRBJ2-5|TRBD2|.|TRBV7-9
CASSLGASGARETQYF
TGTGCCAGCAGCTTAGGTGCTAGCGGGGCGCGAGAGACCCAGTACTTC
>TRBJ2-2|.|.|TRBV12-5
CASGLVQRGNTGELFF
TGTGCTAGTGGTTTGGTACAACGCGGGAACACCGGGGAGCTGTTTTTT
>TRBJ1-1|.|.|TRBV7-2
CASSSGPKAFF
TGTGCCAGCAGCTCGGGGCCCAAAGCTTTCTTT
>TRBJ2-2|.|once|TRBV29-1
CSVGRPTPTGELFF
TGCAGCGTTGGACGCCCGACCCCCACCGGGGAGCTGTTTTTT
>TRBJ2-3|.|.|TRBV4-3
CASSLLESTDTQYF
TGCGCCAGCAGCCTGCTAGAGAGTACAGATACGCAGTATTTT
>TRBJ2-4|.|once|TRBV7-2
CASLNNGKGIQYF
TGTGCCAGCTTGAATAATGGGAAGGGCATTCAGTACTTC
>TRBJ2-3|TRBD2|.|TRBV20-1
CSAVESGNTDTQYF
TGCAGTGCTGTCGAGAGCGGGAATACAGATACGCAGTATTTT
>TRBJ1-3|.|.|TRBV5-1
CASSFQTAFSGNTIYF
TGCGCCAGCAGCTTCCAGACAGCCTTCTCTGGAAACACCATATATTTT
>TRBJ2-5|.|.|TRBV18
CASSPLTTREPQYF
TGTGCCAGCTCACCACTGACCACCAGAGAGCCCCAGTACTTC